This T cell receptor beta chain was sequenced during a study of regulatory T cells in long-lasting Graves disease. The CDR3 extends over 13 amino acids. Described time point: newly diagnosed GD, antithyroid drugs for less than 3 months. Generation of the TCR library employed RNA extracted from PBMCs. Researchers made TCR beta libraries by using iRepertoire HTBI primers and running Arm-PCR on CDR3 regions. MiXCR, applied by TCRdb to the multiplex PCR reads, yields one record per CDR3 protein. The sample holds 600,000 to 650,000 distinct CDR3 sequences, roughly 15% seen once. Details on this clonotype: Just one base apart from a much larger clone, this may be a read error.

This sample was also put to use in a study of T cells in Graves' hyperthyroidism and ophthalmopathy.

The chain carries TRBV12-3 or TRBV12-4 and TRBJ1-2, with a weak D call TRBD1 (5 bases). The specimen was peripheral blood mononuclear cells (PBMCs), collected at new diagnosis, from a patient treated with antithyroid drugs. The sequence was collected from a woman aged 25 to 39 with Graves disease. This CDR3 reads CAGRAGHDYGYTF. In nucleotides, the CDR3 is TGTGCCGGCAGGGCTGGTCACGATTATGGCTACACCTTC.